The rows below give T cell receptor beta chains drawn from one sample of a study of molecular identifiers for immune sequencing clone quantification. TCRdb re-called the PCR reads through MiXCR, storing one row per CDR3 protein. Of about half a million distinct CDR3 sequences listed, 20% to 25% are singletons. The sequencing sample was made of naive CD8+ T cells from blood, with Jurkat cell RNA spiked in. The receptors here all came from a human donor in good health. Some libraries in this study had Jurkat cell RNA spiked in. CDR3s leave out the opening cysteine and the closing phenylalanine or tryptophan. The size of a clone is reported for some rows only, either as once, few or many, or as a class for expanded clones.

abundance: many
v_gene: TRBV27
j_gene: TRBJ2-7
CDR3aa: ASSPIPGDSYEQY

abundance: -
v_gene: TRBV20-1
j_gene: TRBJ2-3
CDR3aa: SAPDILGGTDTQY

abundance: -
v_gene: TRBV6-1
j_gene: TRBJ1-2
CDR3aa: ASSGFGGPLFQGYGYT

abundance: -
v_gene: TRBV12-3/TRBV12-4
j_gene: TRBJ2-1
CDR3aa: ASSHPAGGPS

abundance: few
v_gene: TRBV20-1
j_gene: TRBJ1-2
CDR3aa: SAETGGIYGYT

abundance: many
v_gene: TRBV12-3/TRBV12-4
j_gene: TRBJ2-3
CDR3aa: ASSPGTSDTDTQY

abundance: -
v_gene: TRBV7-2
j_gene: TRBJ2-7
CDR3aa: ASSIDFFYEQY

abundance: many
v_gene: TRBV30
j_gene: TRBJ2-3
CDR3aa: AWSVSAYTDTQY

abundance: few
v_gene: TRBV4-1
j_gene: TRBJ2-3
CDR3aa: ASSQVLSSGRTDTQY

abundance: -
v_gene: TRBV3-1
j_gene: TRBJ2-2
CDR3aa: ASSRRDSSLTGELF

abundance: -
v_gene: TRBV6-5
j_gene: TRBJ2-2
CDR3aa: ASSYGLGTGELF

abundance: few
v_gene: TRBV7-9
j_gene: TRBJ2-7
CDR3aa: ASSLETGVIYEQY

abundance: few
v_gene: TRBV28
j_gene: TRBJ1-4
CDR3aa: ASSLRTAGEKLF

abundance: -
v_gene: TRBV7-9
j_gene: TRBJ2-3
CDR3aa: ASSSLLAGATLGQY

abundance: -
v_gene: TRBV12-3/TRBV12-4
j_gene: TRBJ1-2
CDR3aa: ASSLGGAGVVDNYGYT

abundance: many
v_gene: TRBV9
j_gene: TRBJ2-7
CDR3aa: ASSVEGLAGAYEQY

abundance: few
v_gene: TRBV14
j_gene: TRBJ2-3
CDR3aa: ASSQVLAGFTDTQY

abundance: few
v_gene: TRBV6-2/TRBV6-3
j_gene: TRBJ1-5
CDR3aa: ASSYSRQSNQPQH

abundance: few
v_gene: TRBV11-2
j_gene: TRBJ1-5
CDR3aa: ASSLGDSQPQH

abundance: many
v_gene: TRBV30
j_gene: TRBJ1-1
CDR3aa: AWNLGDMNTEAF

abundance: few
v_gene: TRBV27
j_gene: TRBJ2-2
CDR3aa: ASSRGVNTGELF

abundance: few
v_gene: TRBV4-1
j_gene: TRBJ1-2
CDR3aa: ASSQDASITGYT

abundance: -
v_gene: TRBV9
j_gene: TRBJ1-1
CDR3aa: ASSVASADGAF

abundance: many
v_gene: TRBV6-5
j_gene: TRBJ1-2
CDR3aa: ASSPTGGLHINT

abundance: few
v_gene: TRBV19
j_gene: TRBJ1-2
CDR3aa: ASKEVQSNYGYT

abundance: many
v_gene: TRBV7-2
j_gene: TRBJ2-1
CDR3aa: ASSNRNEQF

abundance: few
v_gene: TRBV27
j_gene: TRBJ2-1
CDR3aa: ASSLLLGPTYEQF

abundance: -
v_gene: TRBV29-1
j_gene: TRBJ2-1
CDR3aa: SVGTVGYNEQF

abundance: -
v_gene: TRBV6-5
j_gene: TRBJ2-1
CDR3aa: ASSYGMAGGPVEQF